A selection of T cell receptor beta chains follows, all from one sample in a study of vaccination effects on CD4 cells after COVID-19. TCRdb keeps only in-frame clones here, not all; method: immunoSEQ multiplex PCR. This sample has about 19,000 clones; about 70% occur once, and the top ten carry roughly 17%. The antigens these receptors bind are not known. The sample in question was CD4+ T cells from PBMCs cultured with SARS-CoV-2 spike peptides, obtained before COVID-19 vaccination. Every receptor here comes from a human donor who had a prior SARS-CoV-2 infection. The CDR3 runs from the conserved cysteine through the conserved F or W. Each record gives: J gene, clone size, V gene, D gene, CDR3 protein, CDR3 DNA. D genes are given only for firm matches. Clone size, where shown, is once, few, many, or a class for clones that have expanded.

j_call: TRBJ1-3; clone_size: -; v_call: TRBV6-5; d_call: -; cdr3_aa: CASSYSDSSGNTIYF; cdr3_nt: TGTGCCAGCAGTTACTCTGACAGCTCTGGAAACACCATATATTTT
j_call: TRBJ2-5; clone_size: -; v_call: TRBV29-1; d_call: -; cdr3_aa: CSGRARETQYF; cdr3_nt: TGCAGCGGCCGGGCCAGGGAGACCCAGTACTTC
j_call: TRBJ2-1; clone_size: -; v_call: TRBV6-2/TRBV6-3; d_call: -; cdr3_aa: CASSYPGVSSYNEQFF; cdr3_nt: TGTGCCAGCAGTTACCCGGGCGTTAGCTCCTACAATGAGCAGTTCTTC
j_call: TRBJ1-4; clone_size: few; v_call: TRBV4-2; d_call: TRBD1; cdr3_aa: CASSPGQGNEKLFF; cdr3_nt: TGTGCCAGCAGCCCGGGACAGGGGAATGAAAAACTGTTTTTT
j_call: TRBJ2-7; clone_size: few; v_call: TRBV5-1; d_call: -; cdr3_aa: CASSLEKLGEQYF; cdr3_nt: TGCGCCAGCAGCTTGGAAAAACTGGGGGAGCAGTACTTC
j_call: TRBJ2-7; clone_size: -; v_call: TRBV4-3; d_call: -; cdr3_aa: CASSQDHRFSYEQYF; cdr3_nt: TGCGCCAGCAGCCAAGATCACCGGTTCTCCTACGAGCAGTACTTC
j_call: TRBJ2-1; clone_size: few; v_call: TRBV10-3; d_call: TRBD2; cdr3_aa: CAISALGLYREQFF; cdr3_nt: TGTGCCATCAGTGCGTTGGGACTATACCGTGAGCAGTTCTTC
j_call: TRBJ2-3; clone_size: -; v_call: TRBV2; d_call: TRBD2; cdr3_aa: CASSFLGSGTVDTQYF; cdr3_nt: TGTGCCAGCAGTTTCTTGGGTAGCGGGACTGTAGATACGCAGTATTTT
j_call: TRBJ2-7; clone_size: once; v_call: TRBV27; d_call: TRBD1; cdr3_aa: CASRFGRTGFNEQYF; cdr3_nt: TGTGCCAGCAGATTCGGTCGGACAGGGTTCAACGAGCAGTACTTC
j_call: TRBJ2-2; clone_size: -; v_call: TRBV7-2; d_call: -; cdr3_aa: CASSSYLSRDGELFF; cdr3_nt: TGTGCCAGCAGCTCCTACCTCTCCCGGGACGGGGAGCTGTTTTTT
j_call: TRBJ2-2; clone_size: -; v_call: TRBV27; d_call: TRBD2; cdr3_aa: CASRRNSGGHNTGELFF; cdr3_nt: TGTGCCAGCAGAAGAAATAGCGGGGGCCATAACACCGGGGAGCTGTTTTTT
j_call: TRBJ2-2; clone_size: -; v_call: TRBV5-1; d_call: TRBD1; cdr3_aa: CASSLQPTGTGGGELFF; cdr3_nt: TGCGCCAGCAGCTTACAACCGACCGGGACAGGAGGAGGGGAGCTGTTTTTT
j_call: TRBJ1-1; clone_size: -; v_call: TRBV7-9; d_call: -; cdr3_aa: CASSIRNTEAFF; cdr3_nt: TGTGCCAGCAGTATCCGGAACACTGAAGCTTTCTTT
j_call: TRBJ1-4; clone_size: -; v_call: TRBV5-6; d_call: -; cdr3_aa: CASSTGPGNRANEKLFF; cdr3_nt: TGTGCCAGCAGTACTGGCCCAGGGAATCGGGCTAATGAAAAACTGTTTTTT
j_call: TRBJ1-6; clone_size: -; v_call: TRBV3-1/TRBV3-2; d_call: -; cdr3_aa: CASSQGVRDSPLHF; cdr3_nt: TGTGCCAGCAGCCAAGGGGTTCGGGATTCACCCCTCCACTTT
j_call: TRBJ2-1; clone_size: -; v_call: TRBV2; d_call: TRBD2; cdr3_aa: CASSELAGLEGPREQFF; cdr3_nt: TGTGCCAGCAGTGAACTAGCGGGCCTGGAAGGGCCGAGGGAGCAGTTCTTC
j_call: TRBJ1-4; clone_size: -; v_call: TRBV18; d_call: -; cdr3_aa: CASSPPAGQGEKLFF; cdr3_nt: TGTGCCAGCTCACCACCAGCGGGGCAAGGTGAAAAACTGTTTTTT
j_call: TRBJ1-1; clone_size: -; v_call: TRBV7-2; d_call: -; cdr3_aa: CASSLTTVVWTEAFF; cdr3_nt: TGTGCCAGCAGCTTAACTACCGTGGTGTGGACTGAAGCTTTCTTT
j_call: TRBJ2-7; clone_size: -; v_call: TRBV30; d_call: -; cdr3_aa: CAWSRRGDPYEQYF; cdr3_nt: TGTGCCTGGAGTCGGAGGGGGGACCCCTACGAGCAGTACTTC
j_call: TRBJ2-1; clone_size: -; v_call: TRBV9; d_call: -; cdr3_aa: CASSVGPGGEQFF; cdr3_nt: TGTGCCAGCAGCGTAGGACCCGGTGGTGAGCAGTTCTTC
j_call: TRBJ2-7; clone_size: -; v_call: TRBV9; d_call: TRBD2; cdr3_aa: CASSGWGLAGVFYEQYF; cdr3_nt: TGTGCCAGCAGCGGTTGGGGTTTAGCGGGAGTTTTCTACGAGCAGTACTTC
j_call: TRBJ1-5; clone_size: -; v_call: TRBV4-1; d_call: TRBD1; cdr3_aa: CASSRGTGTQPQHF; cdr3_nt: TGCGCCAGCAGCCGAGGGACAGGGACTCAGCCCCAGCATTTT
j_call: TRBJ2-7; clone_size: -; v_call: TRBV5-4; d_call: -; cdr3_aa: CASSLGTGEQYF; cdr3_nt: TGTGCCAGCAGCTTGGGAACAGGCGAGCAGTACTTC
j_call: TRBJ1-1; clone_size: -; v_call: TRBV7-2; d_call: TRBD1; cdr3_aa: CASSFGQGEAFF; cdr3_nt: TGTGCCAGCAGCTTCGGACAGGGTGAAGCTTTCTTT
j_call: TRBJ2-5; clone_size: -; v_call: TRBV25-1; d_call: TRBD1; cdr3_aa: CASSGGTGPQETQYF; cdr3_nt: TGTGCCAGCAGCGGAGGGACAGGGCCCCAAGAGACCCAGTACTTC
j_call: TRBJ2-3; clone_size: -; v_call: TRBV10-3; d_call: TRBD2; cdr3_aa: CATATSGGASDTQYF; cdr3_nt: TGTGCCACTGCGACTAGCGGGGGGGCTTCAGATACGCAGTATTTT
j_call: TRBJ1-2; clone_size: once; v_call: TRBV19; d_call: -; cdr3_aa: CASSPTRTDGYTF; cdr3_nt: TGTGCCAGTAGTCCAACCCGGACAGATGGCTACACCTTC
j_call: TRBJ2-5; clone_size: -; v_call: TRBV18; d_call: -; cdr3_aa: CASSSGVETQYF; cdr3_nt: TGTGCCAGCTCCTCCGGGGTAGAGACCCAGTACTTC
j_call: TRBJ2-7; clone_size: -; v_call: TRBV5-1; d_call: TRBD2; cdr3_aa: CASSFGTSALGSYEQYF; cdr3_nt: TGCGCCAGCAGCTTCGGGACTAGCGCCCTCGGGTCCTACGAGCAGTACTTC
j_call: TRBJ1-2; clone_size: once; v_call: TRBV12-3/TRBV12-4; d_call: -; cdr3_aa: CASSPLGYGYTF; cdr3_nt: TGTGCCAGCAGCCCCCTGGGCTATGGCTACACCTTC
j_call: TRBJ1-3; clone_size: few; v_call: TRBV11-2; d_call: -; cdr3_aa: CASSLSQGTGNTIYF; cdr3_nt: TGTGCCAGCAGCTTATCACAGGGTACTGGAAACACCATATATTTT
j_call: TRBJ1-1; clone_size: -; v_call: TRBV6-5; d_call: TRBD1; cdr3_aa: CASSNRQGMNTEAFF; cdr3_nt: TGTGCCAGCAGTAACCGACAGGGGATGAACACTGAAGCTTTCTTT
j_call: TRBJ2-5; clone_size: -; v_call: TRBV6-5; d_call: -; cdr3_aa: CASTQDITGTQYF; cdr3_nt: TGTGCCAGCACCCAGGATATTACCGGGACCCAGTACTTC
j_call: TRBJ1-2; clone_size: -; v_call: TRBV9; d_call: -; cdr3_aa: CASSVGSYGYTF; cdr3_nt: TGTGCCAGCAGCGTAGGGAGCTATGGCTACACCTTC
j_call: TRBJ2-7; clone_size: -; v_call: TRBV7-2; d_call: TRBD2; cdr3_aa: CASSMNSGSSEQYF; cdr3_nt: TGTGCCAGCAGCATGAATAGCGGGAGTAGCGAGCAGTACTTC
j_call: TRBJ2-3; clone_size: -; v_call: TRBV9; d_call: -; cdr3_aa: CASSPRDAASWAQYF; cdr3_nt: TGTGCCAGCAGCCCGCGGGACGCGGCTTCGTGGGCGCAGTATTTT
j_call: TRBJ1-6; clone_size: few; v_call: TRBV6-5; d_call: TRBD1; cdr3_aa: CASSLQGYNSPLHF; cdr3_nt: TGTGCCAGCAGTCTACAGGGGTATAATTCACCCCTCCACTTT
j_call: TRBJ2-2; clone_size: -; v_call: TRBV15; d_call: TRBD2; cdr3_aa: CATSKGLAGGRSTGELFF; cdr3_nt: TGTGCCACCAGCAAAGGACTAGCGGGAGGGAGGAGCACCGGGGAGCTGTTTTTT